The 18 T cell receptor beta chains given below trace back to one sample, sequenced in a study of blood T cell repertoires in COVID-19. The data were produced by immunoSEQ multiplex PCR, yet TCRdb's version contains in-frame clones alone and is incomplete. The table lists 100,000 to 120,000 clones, 88% of them singletons. The sample comprised peripheral blood. Receptor source: a woman aged 45-65 years with acute or convalescent COVID-19.

The rearrangement links TRBV5-1 to TRBJ2-7; D is undetermined. Trimming stripped 1 base from V and 3 bases from J, with 11 bases between. The CDR3 spans 14 residues. Germline assignment: CDR1 SGHRS and CDR2 YFSETQ. CDR3 sequence reads: CASSLQQPGYEQYF. CDR3 nucleotide sequence: TGCGCCAGCAGCTTGCAACAGCCCGGCTACGAGCAGTACTTC.

This clone showed up just once. The CDR3 DNA reads TGTGCCAGCAGCTTAGGGGCTGGCGATGACGAGCAGTACTTC. Protein: CASSLGAGDDEQYF. This rearrangement joins TRBV11-2 to TRBJ2-7; D is uncertain. The CDR3 consists of 14 residues. In germline, CDR1 is SGHAT, CDR2 FQNNGV. Trimming left V 1 base short and J 5 bases short, with 12 bases between.

The gene calls are TRBV18 and TRBJ1-3; D unresolved. Between the trimmed V and J ends, which lost 3 bases and 6 bases, there was a span of 3 bases. The CDR3 consists of 11 residues. Germline V gene sequence: CDR1 KGHSH, CDR2 LQKENI. CDR3 sequence (DNA): TGTGCCAGCTCACCCCAAAACACCATATATTTT. It translates to CASSPQNTIYF.

The chain combines TRBV13 with TRBJ2-1, with TRBD2 as a possible D gene (6 bases). The CDR3 contains 16 residues. CDR1 is PRHDT, CDR2 FYEKMQ, per germline (reference sequence). The V end lost 4 bases, the J end lost 6 bases, and 19 bases lay between the germline ends. The CDR3: CASSSKYGGSSNEQFF. The CDR3 DNA reads TGTGCCAGCAGCTCCAAATACGGGGGTTCATCCAATGAGCAGTTCTTC. Supplemented by reference TRBV13 and TRBJ2-1, the full variable domain reads AAGVIQSPRHLIKEKRETATLKCYPIPRHDTVYWYQQGPGQDPQFLISFYEKMQSDKGSIPDRFSAQQFSDYHSELNMSSLELGDSALYFCASSSKYGGSSNEQFFGPGTRLTVL.

This clone was picked up a small number of times. In nucleotides, the CDR3 is TGTGCCAGCAAGGGACAGGGTTTGACTGAAGCTTTCTTT. This gives the protein CASKGQGLTEAFF. This sequence joins TRBV2 and TRBJ1-1; 9 nucleotides line up with TRBD1. The CDR3 runs 13 residues. Germline CDR1 is SNHLY and CDR2 is FYNNEI. V shed 7 bases and J 5 bases; nucleotides not matched to a gene: 5.

This clone was picked up one time. At one of its ends the junction is not consistent with the germline gene, which may arise from a read error. This chain connects TRBV28 to TRBJ1-4, with 8 nucleotides matching TRBD1. The V gene's germline CDR1 is MDHEN and CDR2 SYDVKM. CDR3 length: 15 amino acids. CDR3 nucleotides: TGTGCCAGCAGTCTATGGACAGGGTGGGAGGAAAAACTGTTTTTT. Translating it yields CASSLWTGWEEKLFF. Together with reference TRBV28 and TRBJ1-4, the CDR3 gives the full variable domain: DVKVTQSSRYLVKRTGEKVFLECVQDMDHENMFWYRQDPGLGLRLIYFSYDVKMKEKGDIPEGYSVSREKKERFSLILESASTNQTSMYLCASSLWTGWEEKLFFGSGTQLSVL.

This rearrangement joins TRBV27 to TRBJ2-5; 7 nucleotides match TRBD2. The CDR3 sequence is 15 residues long. Germline-derived CDR1 and CDR2 are MNHEY and SMNVEV (reference sequence). Trimming at V came to 3 bases and at J to 4 bases, leaving 8 bases not matched to a gene. The chain's CDR3 is CASSFGGGPGETQYF. In DNA, the CDR3 is TGTGCCAGCAGTTTCGGGGGAGGGCCTGGAGAGACCCAGTACTTC.

This rearrangement joins TRBV5-1 to TRBJ2-2; no clear D gene. CDR3 length: 12 amino acids. V lost 0 bases, J lost 5 bases, and 2 bases lay in between. Germline lookup yields CDR1 SGHRS and CDR2 YFSETQ. The CDR3 protein is CASSLATGELFF. The CDR3 DNA follows: TGCGCCAGCAGCTTGGCAACCGGGGAGCTGTTTTTT.

This clone was recorded only once. The chain couples TRBV3-1 (or the pseudogene TRBV3-2) to TRBJ1-2, with 7 bases lining up with TRBD1. Germline V gene lookup returns CDR1 LGHDT and CDR2 YNNKEL (reference sequence). The CDR3 covers 13 residues. V lost 4 bases to trimming and J lost 3 bases; unmatched junction nucleotides: 2. The DNA for the CDR3 is TGTGCCAGCAGCCCCACAGGGGACTATGGCTACACCTTC. It encodes CASSPTGDYGYTF.

The rearrangement links TRBV19 to TRBJ2-2, with D tentatively TRBD1 (6 bases). CDR3 length: 16 amino acids. From germline, CDR1 is LNHDA and CDR2 SQIVND (reference sequence). V was clipped by 3 bases and J by 5 bases, with 16 bases between them. The CDR3 protein is CASSISWYRVTGELFF. The DNA of the CDR3 is TGTGCCAGTAGTATTTCATGGTACAGGGTAACCGGGGAGCTGTTTTTT.

V is TRBV7-9 and J is TRBJ2-3; 9 bases fit TRBD2. CDR3 size: 17 residues. Germline-derived CDR1 and CDR2 are SEHNR and FQNEAQ (reference sequence). With 5 bases clipped from V and 5 bases from J, the junction kept 14 bases outside the gene matches. CDR3 DNA: TGTGCCAGCAGCGAGGCCAATGGACTAGCGCTTGAAGATACGCAGTATTTT. This translates into CASSEANGLALEDTQYF. The variable domain in full, with the rest retrieved from reference TRBV7-9 and TRBJ2-3, is DTGVSQNPRHKITKRGQNVTFRCDPISEHNRLYWYRQTLGQGPEFLTYFQNEAQLEKSRLLSDRFSAERPKGSFSTLEIQRTEQGDSAMYLCASSEANGLALEDTQYFGPGTRLTVL.

This chain uses TRBV7-9 with TRBJ2-1; D gene uncertain. The CDR3 consists of 13 residues. Trimming pared 1 base from V and 7 bases from J, leaving 8 bases between. CDR1 and CDR2 from the germline V gene are SEHNR and FQNEAQ (reference sequence). The CDR3 protein is CASSLDVGNEQFF. In DNA, the CDR3 is TGTGCCAGCAGCTTAGACGTCGGTAATGAGCAGTTCTTC.

This clone appeared once. The chain couples TRBV5-1 to TRBJ1-4; 10 positions match TRBD1. V dropped 4 bases and J dropped 8; count of bases not matched to a gene: 5. Germline V gene sequence: CDR1 SGHRS, CDR2 YFSETQ. The CDR3 extends over 14 amino acids. This CDR3 reads CASSIGTGDEKLFF. The CDR3, as DNA: TGCGCCAGCAGCATCGGGACAGGGGACGAAAAACTGTTTTTT. Together with reference TRBV5-1 and TRBJ1-4, the CDR3 gives the full variable domain: KAGVTQTPRYLIKTRGQQVTLSCSPISGHRSVSWYQQTPGQGLQFLFEYFSETQRNKGNFPGRFSGRQFSNSRSEMNVSTLELGDSALYLCASSIGTGDEKLFFGSGTQLSVL.

V is TRBV6-6 and J is TRBJ2-1, with 11 nucleotides matching TRBD1. V lost 4 bases to trimming and J lost 7 bases; unmatched junction nucleotides: 6. CDR1 is MNHNY and CDR2 is SVGAGI in the germline V gene (reference sequence). The CDR3 contains 15 residues. The CDR3 protein is CASSLGGDRGNEQFF. As DNA, the CDR3 is TGTGCCAGCAGTTTGGGCGGGGACAGGGGGAATGAGCAGTTCTTC.

The J gene is TRBJ2-1, the V gene TRBV7-2; 9 bases agree with TRBD1. Trimming at V came to 5 bases and at J to 3 bases, leaving 5 bases not matched to a gene. The CDR3 extends over 15 amino acids. Germline V gene lookup returns CDR1 SGHTA and CDR2 FQGNSA. CDR3 in amino acids: CASSLTGGLYNEQFF. CDR3 bases: TGTGCCAGCAGCCTCACAGGGGGCCTCTACAATGAGCAGTTCTTC. Using reference TRBV7-2 and TRBJ2-1 for the parts outside the CDR3, the full variable domain is GAGVSQSPSNKVTEKGKDVELRCDPISGHTALYWYRQSLGQGLEFLIYFQGNSAPDKSGLPSDRFSAERTGGSVSTLTIQRTQQEDSAVYLCASSLTGGLYNEQFFGPGTRLTVL.

The chain employs TRBV5-8 and TRBJ1-1, with a possible D match to TRBD1 (6 bases). Germline V gives CDR1 SGHTS, CDR2 YDEGEE. Trimming removed 6 bases from V and 3 bases from J, with 15 bases in between. The CDR3 has 14 amino acids. The CDR3 is CASILGGEDTEAFF. The CDR3 DNA sequence: TGTGCCAGCATCCTAGGGGGGGAGGACACTGAAGCTTTCTTT.

DNA for the CDR3: TGTGCCAGCAGTACAAGACAGAGCTCCTACAATGAGCAGTTCTTC. Its translation: CASSTRQSSYNEQFF. The chain carries TRBV28 and TRBJ2-1; a weak D match, TRBD1 (5 bases). V lost 5 bases and J lost 0, with 11 bases in between. Germline V gene data show CDR1 as MDHEN and CDR2 as SYDVKM. The CDR3 runs to 15 residues.

This clone has only a few counts. This chain joins TRBV5-1 and TRBJ2-5; D is perhaps TRBD2 (5 bases). Trimming pared 2 bases from V and 5 bases from J, leaving 10 bases between. CDR1 is SGHRS and CDR2 is YFSETQ in the germline V gene. This CDR3 spans 13 amino acids. The CDR3 here is CASSLEGLETQYF. For the CDR3, the DNA is TGCGCCAGCAGCTTAGAGGGCCTGGAGACCCAGTACTTC.